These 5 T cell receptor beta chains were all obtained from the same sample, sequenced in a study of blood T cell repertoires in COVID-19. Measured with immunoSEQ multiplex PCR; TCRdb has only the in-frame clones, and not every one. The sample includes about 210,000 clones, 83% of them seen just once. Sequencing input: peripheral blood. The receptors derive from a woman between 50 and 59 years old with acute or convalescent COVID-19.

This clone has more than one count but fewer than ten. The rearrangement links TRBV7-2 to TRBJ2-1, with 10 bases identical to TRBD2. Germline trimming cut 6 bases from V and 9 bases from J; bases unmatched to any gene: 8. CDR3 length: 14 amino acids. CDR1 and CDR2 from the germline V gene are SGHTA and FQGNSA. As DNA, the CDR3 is TGTGCCAGCAGTCCGAGCGGGAGGGTTCGTGAGCAGTTCTTC. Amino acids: CASSPSGRVREQFF.

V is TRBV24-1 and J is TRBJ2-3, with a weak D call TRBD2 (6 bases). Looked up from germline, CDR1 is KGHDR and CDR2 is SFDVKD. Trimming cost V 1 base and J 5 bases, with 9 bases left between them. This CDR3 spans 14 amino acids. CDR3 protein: CATSDFGTLDTQYF. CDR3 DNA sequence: TGTGCCACCAGTGATTTCGGGACTTTAGATACGCAGTATTTT.

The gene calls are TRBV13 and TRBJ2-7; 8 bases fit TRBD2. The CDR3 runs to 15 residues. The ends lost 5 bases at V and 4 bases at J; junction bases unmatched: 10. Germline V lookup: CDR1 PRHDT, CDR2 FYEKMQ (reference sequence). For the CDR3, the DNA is TGTGCCAGCAGCCCCGCCGGGACTAGTCAGTACGAGCAGTACTTC. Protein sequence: CASSPAGTSQYEQYF. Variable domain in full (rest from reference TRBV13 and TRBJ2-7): AAGVIQSPRHLIKEKRETATLKCYPIPRHDTVYWYQQGPGQDPQFLISFYEKMQSDKGSIPDRFSAQQFSDYHSELNMSSLELGDSALYFCASSPAGTSQYEQYFGPGTRLTVT.

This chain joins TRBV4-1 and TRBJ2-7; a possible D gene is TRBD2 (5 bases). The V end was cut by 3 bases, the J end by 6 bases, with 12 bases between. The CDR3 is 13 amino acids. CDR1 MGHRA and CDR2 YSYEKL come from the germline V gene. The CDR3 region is CASSHLGVAEQYF. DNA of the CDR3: TGCGCCAGCAGCCATCTCGGGGTGGCCGAGCAGTACTTC.

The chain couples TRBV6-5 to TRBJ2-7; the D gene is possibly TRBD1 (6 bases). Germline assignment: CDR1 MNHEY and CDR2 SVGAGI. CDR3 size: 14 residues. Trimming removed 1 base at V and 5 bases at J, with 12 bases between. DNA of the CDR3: TGTGCCAGCAGTTACTATACAGGGTCTCACGAGCAGTACTTC. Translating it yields CASSYYTGSHEQYF.